A selection of T cell receptor beta chains follows, all from one sample in a study of T-cell reconstitution after alpha-beta-depleted transplantation in children. From the PCR reads, TCRdb called clonotypes with MiXCR, one entry per CDR3 protein. The sample shows about 170,000 distinct CDR3 sequences, over 8.5% of them seen only once. The sample consisted of PBMCs, taken before TCRalphabeta/CD19-depleted stem cell transplant. The receptor set was obtained from a boy between 2 and 10 years old with acute myeloid leukemia, due to receive a stem cell transplant. Both conserved end residues are part of each CDR3. Fields, in order: D gene, J gene, V gene, clone size, CDR3 DNA, CDR3 protein. The D gene is left open where the match is weak. Rows give clone size only sometimes, using once, few, many, or a class for an expanded clone.

>.|TRBJ1-3|TRBV30|.
TGTGCCTGGCCTGACAGGCACTCTGGAAACACCATATATTTT
CAWPDRHSGNTIYF
>.|TRBJ1-2|TRBV30|few
TGTGCCTGGACGTATGGTACTAACTATGGCTACACCTTC
CAWTYGTNYGYTF
>.|TRBJ1-1|TRBV20-1|many
TGCAGTGTATCCGTGGGTCTGAACACTGAAGCTTTCTTT
CSVSVGLNTEAFF
>TRBD2|TRBJ2-1|TRBV10-3|many
TGTGCCATCAGTGAGTCCACTAGCGGGGGGGCGAGCAACGAGCAGTTCTTC
CAISESTSGGASNEQFF
>TRBD1|TRBJ2-6|TRBV10-3|many
TGTGCCATCAGTTCGGGACAGGGGGCCGGCTCTGGGGCCAACGTCCTGACTTTC
CAISSGQGAGSGANVLTF
>.|TRBJ2-1|TRBV29-1|many
TGCAGCGTTCAGGGTTACAATGAGCAGTTCTTC
CSVQGYNEQFF
>TRBD1|TRBJ1-2|TRBV3-1|many
TGTGCCAGCAGCCAAGGAGGGGGGACAGGGCACTATGGCTACACCTTC
CASSQGGGTGHYGYTF
>.|TRBJ1-2|TRBV5-1|many
TGCGCCAGCAGCGTCACACAGGACTATGGCTACACCTTC
CASSVTQDYGYTF
>.|TRBJ1-1|TRBV6-5|many
TGTGCCAGCAGTTACTTCGGAGAGGGATCCACTGAAGCTTTCTTT
CASSYFGEGSTEAFF
>.|TRBJ1-6|TRBV28|many
TGTGCCAGCACCACAATAGGCAATTCACCCCTCCACTTT
CASTTIGNSPLHF
>.|TRBJ2-7|TRBV11-2|many
TGTGCCAGCAGCTTAACCCGGGCGTATGCGGAGACCTTTTACGAGCAGTACTTC
CASSLTRAYAETFYEQYF
>.|TRBJ1-1|TRBV27|many
TGTGCCAGCAGTTTGGGGGGAATCACTGAAGCTTTCTTT
CASSLGGITEAFF
>.|TRBJ2-5|TRBV12-3/TRBV12-4|few
TGTGCCAGCAGTTCCCGACAGTCTCTCCAAGAGACCCAGTACTTC
CASSSRQSLQETQYF
>TRBD1|TRBJ1-1|TRBV3-1|few
TGTGCCAGCAGCCAACTCCCTACAGGGGCAGGGACTGAAGCTTTCTTT
CASSQLPTGAGTEAFF
>.|TRBJ2-2|TRBV29-1|many
TGCAGCGTTGAAGAATCGGGACTGAACACCGGGGAGCTGTTTTTT
CSVEESGLNTGELFF
>TRBD2|TRBJ2-3|TRBV7-3|many
TGTGCCAGCAGCTACCAGCGGGGGAATAAAGATACGCAGTATTTT
CASSYQRGNKDTQYF
>.|TRBJ2-1|TRBV7-2|many
TGTGCCAGCAGCTTAGTGGCAGACTCCTACAATGAGCAGTTCTTC
CASSLVADSYNEQFF
>.|TRBJ1-2|TRBV28|many
TGTGCCAGCAGGCAGTGGAGGGGCTACACCTTC
CASRQWRGYTF
>TRBD2|TRBJ2-2|TRBV6-9|few
TGTGCCAGCAGTTATCCCCTAGCGGGAGGCCCGTTGGGGGAGCTGTTTTTT
CASSYPLAGGPLGELFF
>.|TRBJ2-1|TRBV15|medium-sized
TGTGCCACCAGCAGAGATAGTGGCGGGTTGGGTTCAGAGGATGAGCAGTTCTTC
CATSRDSGGLGSEDEQFF
>.|TRBJ2-1|TRBV20-1|many
TGCAGTGCTAGCTTGAGGGGTCCTCACAATGAGCAGTTCTTC
CSASLRGPHNEQFF
>.|TRBJ2-5|TRBV29-1|many
TGCAGCCCCCGATTCCAAGAGACCCAGTACTTC
CSPRFQETQYF
>.|TRBJ2-3|TRBV12-3/TRBV12-4|few
TGTGCCAGCTGGCCCGTTGGTCGGGGCCTTCGGCCAAACACAGATACGCAGTATTTT
CASWPVGRGLRPNTDTQYF
>.|TRBJ2-7|TRBV7-8|many
TGTGCCAGCAGCTTAGCGTTTAATTACGGACGGGCCTCCTACGAGCAGTACTTC
CASSLAFNYGRASYEQYF
>.|TRBJ1-6|TRBV11-2|.
TGTGCCAGCAGCCGGGACATCTCCCTCCACTTT
CASSRDISLHF
>TRBD1|TRBJ1-6|TRBV20-1|many
TGCAGTGCTAGTGGAGGGGGCGCGGGTAATTCACCCCTCCACTTT
CSASGGGAGNSPLHF
>.|TRBJ1-6|TRBV12-3/TRBV12-4|many
TGTGCCAGCAGTTTTGGCCCGCCACCCCTCCACTTT
CASSFGPPPLHF
>TRBD1|TRBJ1-6|TRBV4-1|many
TGCGCCAGCACCACGACAGGGCTTGGTTCGGCCCTCCACTTT
CASTTTGLGSALHF
>TRBD1|TRBJ2-5|TRBV20-1|many
TGCAGTGCTAGGGCGGACAGGGGGGAGACCCAGTACTTC
CSARADRGETQYF
>TRBD2|TRBJ2-1|TRBV7-8|many
TGTGCCAGCAGCCAAACGGCTAGCGGCTACAATGAGCAGTTCTTC
CASSQTASGYNEQFF
>.|TRBJ2-3|TRBV10-3|many
TGTGCCATCAGATCACAGGGATTAGCAGATACGCAGTATTTT
CAIRSQGLADTQYF
>.|TRBJ2-1|TRBV3-1|.
TGTGCCAGCAGCCAGGTCATCCCTTTGCCTTACAATGAGCAGTTCTTC
CASSQVIPLPYNEQFF
>TRBD2|TRBJ2-5|TRBV7-9|many
TGTGCCAGCAGCTTACCAGGGTACGGGACTAGACAAGAGACCCAGTACTTC
CASSLPGYGTRQETQYF
>.|TRBJ2-2|TRBV6-5|many
TGTGCCAGCAGGTCCGCCGGGGAGCTGTTTTTT
CASRSAGELFF
>.|TRBJ1-1|TRBV6-5|many
TGTGCCAGCAGATCAGGGAGTAAGACTGAAGCTTTCTTT
CASRSGSKTEAFF
>.|TRBJ2-1|TRBV11-3|few
TGTGCCAGCAGCTTAGGCGGGGTACGAAATGAGCAGTTCTTC
CASSLGGVRNEQFF
>TRBD2|TRBJ2-7|TRBV3-1|many
TGTGCCAGCAGCCAACGGGAGGGCTACGAGCAGTACTTC
CASSQREGYEQYF
>.|TRBJ2-7|TRBV7-2|many
TGTGCCAGCAGCTTAGGCAGGGCCTCCTACGAGCAGTACTTC
CASSLGRASYEQYF
>.|TRBJ2-3|TRBV20-1|few
TGCAGTGCTAGCATCAGCGACACAGATACGCAGTATTTT
CSASISDTDTQYF
>.|TRBJ2-3|TRBV5-1|many
TGCGCCAGCAGCTTGGAGGGAGCTATCACAGATACGCAGTATTTT
CASSLEGAITDTQYF
>.|TRBJ2-4|TRBV12-3/TRBV12-4|many
TGTGCCAGCAGTTCCAGCGTGGTAACCAAAAACATTCAGTACTTC
CASSSSVVTKNIQYF
>.|TRBJ1-4|TRBV20-1|many
TGCAGTGCTAGGCACGGTCGTAATGAAAAACTGTTTTTT
CSARHGRNEKLFF
>.|TRBJ1-5|TRBV4-1|many
TGCGCCAGCAGCCAATTAACAGGGATTGGCGATCAGCCCCAGCATTTT
CASSQLTGIGDQPQHF
>TRBD2|TRBJ2-7|TRBV6-5|many
TGTGCCAGCAGTTACCTTAGGCGGGAGGTTTTCGAGCAGTACTTC
CASSYLRREVFEQYF
>.|TRBJ1-6|TRBV20-1|few
TGCAGTGCTAGAGATTACTCGTCACCCCTCCACTTT
CSARDYSSPLHF
>TRBD2|TRBJ2-5|TRBV5-5|many
TGTGCCAGCAGCTTGTCGGGTGGCAGCGGGGGCCTACAAGAGACCCAGTACTTC
CASSLSGGSGGLQETQYF
>.|TRBJ1-2|TRBV14|many
TGTGCCAGCAGCCCGACAGGCCTACCAAACTATGGCTACACCTTC
CASSPTGLPNYGYTF
>.|TRBJ2-1|TRBV4-1|many
TGCGCCAGCAGCCTCTTACCTTACAATGAGCAGTTCTTC
CASSLLPYNEQFF
>TRBD2|TRBJ2-4|TRBV28|many
TGTGCCAGCAGTTGGGCCGGGACTAGCGGGAGGGCCCCCAAAAACATTCAGTACTTC
CASSWAGTSGRAPKNIQYF
>TRBD2|TRBJ2-1|TRBV20-1|many
TGCAGTGCAAGGACTAGCGAGGGCAATGAGCAGTTCTTC
CSARTSEGNEQFF
>.|TRBJ2-3|TRBV3-1|once
TGTGCCAGCAGCCCAAGATCATTCAGCACAGATACGCAGTATTTT
CASSPRSFSTDTQYF
>TRBD1|TRBJ1-4|TRBV20-1|many
TGCAGTGCTATCCGGGACAGGACTGAAAAACTGTTTTTT
CSAIRDRTEKLFF
>.|TRBJ2-7|TRBV24-1|many
TGTGCCACCAGTGTAGGGCAGTACTTC
CATSVGQYF
>TRBD1|TRBJ1-1|TRBV6-6|.
TGTGCCAGCGGGACAGGGGGCATTACTGAAGCTTTCTTT
CASGTGGITEAFF
>TRBD2|TRBJ2-3|TRBV29-1|many
TGCAGCGTTGATATCACAGGGACTAGCGCAGATACGCAGTATTTT
CSVDITGTSADTQYF
>.|TRBJ1-5|TRBV28|many
TGTGCCAGCAGTTTAGCCGCTCAGCCCCAGCATTTT
CASSLAAQPQHF
>.|TRBJ2-3|TRBV20-1|many
TGCAGTGCTGGCGTCCGGAGAGGGGCGGGGGCCACAGATACGCAGTATTTT
CSAGVRRGAGATDTQYF